This T cell receptor (beta chain) emerged from a study of CD8 T cells in Susac syndrome. The CDR3 is 12 residues long. Germline V gene sequence: CDR1 GTSNPN, CDR2 SVGIG (reference sequence). With 4 bases removed from V and 4 bases from J, the gap between germline ends came to 7 bases. The RNA input was roughly 0.45 to 1 ug, and it was reverse transcribed with random hexamers. TCRdb independently ran MiXCR on the immunoSEQ multiplex PCR reads; one entry per CDR3 protein. The data contain roughly 180,000 distinct CDR3 sequences, 90% to 95% of them singletons. The V call is TRBV30, the J call TRBJ1-4, with D possibly matching TRBD1 (5 bases). The specimen was CD4+ T cells from PBMCs. The receptor's source is a human donor in good health. CDR3 nucleotide sequence: TGTGCCTGGAAAAGGGGTAATGAAAAACTGTTTTTT. Translating it yields CAWKRGNEKLFF.